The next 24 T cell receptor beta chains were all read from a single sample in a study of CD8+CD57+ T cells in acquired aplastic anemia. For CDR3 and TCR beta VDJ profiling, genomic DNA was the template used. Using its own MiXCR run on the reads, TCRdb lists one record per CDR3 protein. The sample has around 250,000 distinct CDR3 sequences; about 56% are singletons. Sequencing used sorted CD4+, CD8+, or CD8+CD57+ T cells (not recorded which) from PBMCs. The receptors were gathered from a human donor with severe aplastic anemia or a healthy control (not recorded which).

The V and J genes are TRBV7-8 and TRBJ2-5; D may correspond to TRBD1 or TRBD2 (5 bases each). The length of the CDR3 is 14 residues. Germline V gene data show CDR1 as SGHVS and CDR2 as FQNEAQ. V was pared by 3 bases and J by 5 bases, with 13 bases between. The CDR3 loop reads CASSFNRGVETQYF. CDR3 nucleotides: TGTGCCAGCAGCTTTAATCGAGGGGTTGAGACCCAGTACTTC. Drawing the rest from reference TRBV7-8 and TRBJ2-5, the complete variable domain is GAGVSQSPRYKVAKRGQDVALRCDPISGHVSLFWYQQALGQGPEFLTYFQNEAQLDKSGLPSDRFFAERPEGSVSTLKIQRTQQEDSAVYLCASSFNRGVETQYFGPGTRLLVL.

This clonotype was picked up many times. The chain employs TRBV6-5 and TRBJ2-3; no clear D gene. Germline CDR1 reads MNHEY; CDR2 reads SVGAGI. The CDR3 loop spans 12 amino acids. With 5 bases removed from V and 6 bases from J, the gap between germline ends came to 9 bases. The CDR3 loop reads CASSRPPDTQYF. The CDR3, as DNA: TGTGCCAGCAGTCGTCCACCGGATACGCAGTATTTT.

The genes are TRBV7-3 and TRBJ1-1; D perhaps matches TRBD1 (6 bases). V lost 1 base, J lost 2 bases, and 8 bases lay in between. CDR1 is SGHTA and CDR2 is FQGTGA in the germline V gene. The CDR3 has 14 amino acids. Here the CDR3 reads CASSLNRANTEAFF. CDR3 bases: TGTGCCAGCAGCTTAAACAGGGCTAACACTGAAGCTTTCTTT. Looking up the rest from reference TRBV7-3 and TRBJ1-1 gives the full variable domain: GAGVSQTPSNKVTEKGKYVELRCDPISGHTALYWYRQSLGQGPEFLIYFQGTGAADDSGLPNDRFFAVRPEGSVSTLKIQRTERGDSAVYLCASSLNRANTEAFFGQGTRLTVV.

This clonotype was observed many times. As DNA, the CDR3 is TGTGCCAGCAGCCCTGGGTCCGCGGCAGGCAATCAGCCCCAGCATTTT. Translation: CASSPGSAAGNQPQHF. The rearrangement joins TRBV11-2 to TRBJ1-5; no clear D. Germline V gives CDR1 SGHAT, CDR2 FQNNGV. The CDR3 contains 16 residues. The V end lost 5 bases, the J end lost 2 bases, and 16 bases lay between the germline ends.

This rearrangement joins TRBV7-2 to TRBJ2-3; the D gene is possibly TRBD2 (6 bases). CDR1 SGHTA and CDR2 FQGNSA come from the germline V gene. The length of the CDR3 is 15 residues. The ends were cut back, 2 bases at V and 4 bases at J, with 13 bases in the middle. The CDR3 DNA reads TGTGCCAGCAGCTTATTCCCGCGCGGGGCAGATACGCAGTATTTT. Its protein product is CASSLFPRGADTQYF.

The CDR3 nucleotides are TGTGCCAGCGGGGGATTATATGTAGGGACAGGGGATTATCAGCCCCAGCATTTT. Its protein is CASGGLYVGTGDYQPQHF. The chain links TRBV19 to TRBJ1-5; TRBD1 agrees at 10 bases. V trimming: 9 bases; J trimming: 5 bases; junction bases outside the gene matches: 19. CDR3 length: 18 amino acids. Germline CDR1 and CDR2: LNHDA and SQIVND (reference sequence).

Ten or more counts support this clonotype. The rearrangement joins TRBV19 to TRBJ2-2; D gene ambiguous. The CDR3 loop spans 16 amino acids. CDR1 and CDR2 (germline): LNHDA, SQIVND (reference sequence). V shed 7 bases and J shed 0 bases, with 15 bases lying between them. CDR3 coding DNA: TGTGCCAGTATAAGGACCGCATTTACGAACACCGGGGAGCTGTTTTTT. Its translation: CASIRTAFTNTGELFF.

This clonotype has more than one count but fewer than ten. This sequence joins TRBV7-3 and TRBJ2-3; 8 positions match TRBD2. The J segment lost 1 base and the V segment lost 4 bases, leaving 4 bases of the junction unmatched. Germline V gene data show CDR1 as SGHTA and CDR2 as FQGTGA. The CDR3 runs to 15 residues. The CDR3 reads CASSSDGGGTDTQYF. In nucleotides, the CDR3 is TGTGCCAGCAGCTCCGACGGGGGGGGCACAGATACGCAGTATTTT.

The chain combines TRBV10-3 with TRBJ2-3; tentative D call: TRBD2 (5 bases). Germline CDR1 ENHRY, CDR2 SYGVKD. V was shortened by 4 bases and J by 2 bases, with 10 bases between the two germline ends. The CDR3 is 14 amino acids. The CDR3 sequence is CAISGGQPTDTQYF. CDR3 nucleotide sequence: TGTGCCATCAGTGGAGGGCAACCCACAGATACGCAGTATTTT.

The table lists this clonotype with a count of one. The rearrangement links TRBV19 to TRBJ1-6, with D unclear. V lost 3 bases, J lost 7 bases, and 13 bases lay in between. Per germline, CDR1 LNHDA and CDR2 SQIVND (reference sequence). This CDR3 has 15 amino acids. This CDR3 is CASSILDLVNSPLHF. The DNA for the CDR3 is TGTGCCAGTAGTATTCTGGACCTCGTGAATTCACCCCTCCACTTT.

DNA of the CDR3: TGCGCCAGCAGTGAGGGGGGGACTAGCGCAGAGACCCAGTACTTC. This encodes CASSEGGTSAETQYF. The chain links TRBV10-2 to TRBJ2-1; 10 nucleotides agree with TRBD2. The DNA end is more similar to TRBJ2-5, so the J call may be wrong. Germline V gene lookup returns CDR1 WSHSY and CDR2 SAAADI. The CDR3 totals 15 residues.

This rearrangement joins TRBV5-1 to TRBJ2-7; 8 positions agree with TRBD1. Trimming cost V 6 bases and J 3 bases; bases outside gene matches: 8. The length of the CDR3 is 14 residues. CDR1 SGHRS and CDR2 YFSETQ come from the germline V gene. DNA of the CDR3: TGCGCCAGCATTACTCCGGGACAGGACTACGAGCAGTACTTC. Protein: CASITPGQDYEQYF.

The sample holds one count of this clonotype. The CDR3 nucleotides read TGTGCCAGCAGTGTTGACAGGGGGCGAGATACGCAGTATTTT. Encoded protein: CASSVDRGRDTQYF. The chain recombines TRBV6-4 with TRBJ2-3, with 10 bases fitting TRBD1. The V gene's germline CDR1 is MRHNA and CDR2 SNTAGT. The CDR3 loop spans 14 amino acids. Trimming removed 4 bases from V and 5 bases from J; junction bases left unmatched: 3.

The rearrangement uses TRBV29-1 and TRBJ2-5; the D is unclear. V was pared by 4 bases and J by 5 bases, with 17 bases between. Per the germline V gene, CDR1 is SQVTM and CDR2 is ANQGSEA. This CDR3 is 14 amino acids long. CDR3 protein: CSVVPSSPSETQYF. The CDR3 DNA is TGCAGCGTTGTTCCCTCCTCCCCTAGTGAGACCCAGTACTTC.

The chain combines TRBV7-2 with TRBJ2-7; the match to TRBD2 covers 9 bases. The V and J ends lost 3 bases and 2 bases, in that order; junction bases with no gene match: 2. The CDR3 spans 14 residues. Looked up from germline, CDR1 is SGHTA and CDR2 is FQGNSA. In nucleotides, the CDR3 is TGTGCCAGCAGCTTCACTAGCGGGCCCTACGAGCAGTACTTC. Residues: CASSFTSGPYEQYF.

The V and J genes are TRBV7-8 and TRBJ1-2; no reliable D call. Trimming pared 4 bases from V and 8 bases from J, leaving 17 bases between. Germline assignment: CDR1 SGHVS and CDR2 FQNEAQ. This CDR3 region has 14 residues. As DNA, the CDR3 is TGTGCCAGCAGCTCCCCAGGCGGTTTGTGGGGCTACACCTTC. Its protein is CASSSPGGLWGYTF.

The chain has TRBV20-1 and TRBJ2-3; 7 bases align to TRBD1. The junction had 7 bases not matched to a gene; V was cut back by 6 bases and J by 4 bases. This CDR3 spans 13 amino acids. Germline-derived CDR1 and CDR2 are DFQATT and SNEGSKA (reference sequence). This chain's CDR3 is CSATTGMADTQYF. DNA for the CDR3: TGCAGTGCCACGACAGGGATGGCAGATACGCAGTATTTT.

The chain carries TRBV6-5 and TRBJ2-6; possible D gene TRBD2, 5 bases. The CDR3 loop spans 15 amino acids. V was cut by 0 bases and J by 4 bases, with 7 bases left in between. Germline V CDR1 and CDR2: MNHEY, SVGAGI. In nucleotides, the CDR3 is TGTGCCAGCAGTTACTCGCGGGTGGGGGCCAACGTCCTGACTTTC. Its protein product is CASSYSRVGANVLTF.

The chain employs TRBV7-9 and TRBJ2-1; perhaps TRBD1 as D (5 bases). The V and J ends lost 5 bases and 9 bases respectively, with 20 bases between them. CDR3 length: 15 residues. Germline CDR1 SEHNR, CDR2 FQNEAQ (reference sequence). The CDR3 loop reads CASSPRQHSVVEQFF. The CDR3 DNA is TGTGCCAGCAGCCCTCGACAGCATAGTGTTGTTGAGCAGTTCTTC.

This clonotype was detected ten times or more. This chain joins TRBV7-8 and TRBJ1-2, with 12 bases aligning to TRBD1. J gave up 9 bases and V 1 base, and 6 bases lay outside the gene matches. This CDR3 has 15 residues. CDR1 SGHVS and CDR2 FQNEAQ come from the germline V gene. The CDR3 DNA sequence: TGTGCCAGCAGCTTAGGGGGACAGGGGGCGAATCGCTACACCTTC. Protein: CASSLGGQGANRYTF. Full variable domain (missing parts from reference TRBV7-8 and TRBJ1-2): GAGVSQSPRYKVAKRGQDVALRCDPISGHVSLFWYQQALGQGPEFLTYFQNEAQLDKSGLPSDRFFAERPEGSVSTLKIQRTQQEDSAVYLCASSLGGQGANRYTFGSGTRLTVV.

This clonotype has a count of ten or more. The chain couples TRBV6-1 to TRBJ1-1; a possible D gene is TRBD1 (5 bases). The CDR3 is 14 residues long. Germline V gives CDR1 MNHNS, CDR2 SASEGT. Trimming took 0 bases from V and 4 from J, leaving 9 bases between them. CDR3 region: CASSEAGTGTEAFF. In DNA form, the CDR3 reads TGTGCCAGCAGTGAAGCGGGGACGGGCACTGAAGCTTTCTTT.

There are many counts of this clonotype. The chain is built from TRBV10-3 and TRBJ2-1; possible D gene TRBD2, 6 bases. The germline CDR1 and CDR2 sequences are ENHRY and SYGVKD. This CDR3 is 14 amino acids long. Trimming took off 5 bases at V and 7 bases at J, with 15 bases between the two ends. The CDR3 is CAISWGISGNEQFF. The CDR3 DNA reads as TGTGCCATCAGTTGGGGCATCAGCGGGAATGAGCAGTTCTTC.

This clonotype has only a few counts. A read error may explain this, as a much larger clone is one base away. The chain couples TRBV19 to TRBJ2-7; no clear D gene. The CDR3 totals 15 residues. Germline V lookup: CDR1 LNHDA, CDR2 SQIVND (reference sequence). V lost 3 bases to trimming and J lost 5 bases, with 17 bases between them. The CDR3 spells CASSISRTPGHEQYF. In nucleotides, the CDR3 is TGTGCCAGTAGTATCTCTCGGACCCCCGGCCACGAGCAGTACTTC.

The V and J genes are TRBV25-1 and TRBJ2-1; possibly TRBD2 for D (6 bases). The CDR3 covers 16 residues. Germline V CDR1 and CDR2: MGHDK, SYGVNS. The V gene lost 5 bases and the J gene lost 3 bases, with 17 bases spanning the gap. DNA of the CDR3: TGTGCCAGCAGTTCTCCAGGCGGGGTCCGCTACAATGAGCAGTTCTTC. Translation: CASSSPGGVRYNEQFF. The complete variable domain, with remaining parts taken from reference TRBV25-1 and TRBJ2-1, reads EADIYQTPRYLVIGTGKKITLECSQTMGHDKMYWYQQDPGMELHLIHYSYGVNSTEKGDLSSESTVSRIRTEHFPLTLESARPSHTSQYLCASSSPGGVRYNEQFFGPGTRLTVL.